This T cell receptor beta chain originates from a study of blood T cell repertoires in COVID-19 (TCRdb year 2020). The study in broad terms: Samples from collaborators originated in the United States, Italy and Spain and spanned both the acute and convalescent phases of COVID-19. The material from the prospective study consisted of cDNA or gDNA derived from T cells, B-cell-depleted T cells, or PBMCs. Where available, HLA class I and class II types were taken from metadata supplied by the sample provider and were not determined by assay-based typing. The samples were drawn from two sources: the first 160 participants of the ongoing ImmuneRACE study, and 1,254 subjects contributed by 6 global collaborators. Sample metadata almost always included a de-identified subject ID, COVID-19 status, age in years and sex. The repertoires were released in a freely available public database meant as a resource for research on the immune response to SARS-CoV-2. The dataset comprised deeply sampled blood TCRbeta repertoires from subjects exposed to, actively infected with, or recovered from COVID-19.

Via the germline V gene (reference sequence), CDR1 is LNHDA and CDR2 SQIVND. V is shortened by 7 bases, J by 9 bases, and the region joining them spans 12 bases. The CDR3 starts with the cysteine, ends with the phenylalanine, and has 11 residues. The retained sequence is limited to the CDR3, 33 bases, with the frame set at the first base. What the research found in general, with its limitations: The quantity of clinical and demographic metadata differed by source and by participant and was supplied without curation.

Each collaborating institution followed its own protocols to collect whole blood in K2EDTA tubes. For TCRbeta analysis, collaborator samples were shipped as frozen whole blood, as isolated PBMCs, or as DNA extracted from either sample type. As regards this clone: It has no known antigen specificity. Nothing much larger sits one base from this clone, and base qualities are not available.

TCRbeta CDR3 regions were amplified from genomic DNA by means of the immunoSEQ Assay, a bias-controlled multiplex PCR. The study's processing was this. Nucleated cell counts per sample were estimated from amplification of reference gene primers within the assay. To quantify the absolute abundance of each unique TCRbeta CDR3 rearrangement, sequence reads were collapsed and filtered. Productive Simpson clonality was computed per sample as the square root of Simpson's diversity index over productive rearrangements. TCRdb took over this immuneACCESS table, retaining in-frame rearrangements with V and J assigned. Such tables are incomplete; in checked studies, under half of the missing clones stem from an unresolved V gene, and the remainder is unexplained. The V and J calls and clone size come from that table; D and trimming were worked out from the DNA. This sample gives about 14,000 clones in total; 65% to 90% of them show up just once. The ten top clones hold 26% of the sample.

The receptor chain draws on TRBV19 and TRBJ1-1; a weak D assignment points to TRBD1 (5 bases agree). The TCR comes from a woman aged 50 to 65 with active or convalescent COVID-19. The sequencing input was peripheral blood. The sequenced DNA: TGTGCCAGTACCCGGGGGGGACAAGCTTTCTTT. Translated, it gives CASTRGGQAFF. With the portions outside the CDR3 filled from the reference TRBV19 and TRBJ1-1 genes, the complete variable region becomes DGGITQSPKYLFRKEGQNVTLSCEQNLNHDAMYWYRQDPGQGLRLIYYSQIVNDFQKGDIAEGYSVSREKKESFPLTVTSAQKNPTAFYLCASTRGGQAFFGQGTRLTVV.